The 28 T cell receptor beta chains below come from one sample, sequenced in a study of T cells in Graves' hyperthyroidism and ophthalmopathy. RNA transcripts yielded amplified TCR beta CDR3 regions. The TCR CDR3 first-round RT-PCR relied on the HTBI primer set. TCRdb used MiXCR to reprocess the multiplex PCR reads, holding one entry per CDR3 protein. The table has about 620,000 distinct CDR3 sequences, around 15% seen once. The sample comprised blood. These receptors were obtained from a woman aged 25 to 39 with Graves' hyperthyroidism.

This clonotype came up a few times. The V call is TRBV5-1, the J call TRBJ2-1; TRBD2 might be the D (6 bases). Trimming shortened V by 7 bases and J by 5 bases, and 16 bases separated the two germline ends. The CDR3 covers 14 residues. CDR1 and CDR2 (germline): SGHRS, YFSETQ. CDR3 region: CASAGTPMNNEQFF. The CDR3 DNA reads as TGCGCCAGCGCCGGGACTCCGATGAACAATGAGCAGTTCTTC.

This clonotype was picked up many times. The chain couples TRBV5-1 to TRBJ2-1; TRBD2 is a possible D gene (6 bases). Germline values: CDR1 SGHRS, CDR2 YFSETQ. This CDR3 is 15 amino acids long. V was trimmed by 0 bases and J by 5 bases, leaving 12 bases between them. This CDR3 is CASSLGERVDNEQFF. The CDR3 DNA reads TGCGCCAGCAGCTTGGGGGAGCGGGTAGACAATGAGCAGTTCTTC.

In this sample, this clonotype turned up a few times. In DNA, the CDR3 is TGTGCCATCAGTGATCACGGTGGGCGGACGAATGAAAAACTGTTTTTT. Protein: CAISDHGGRTNEKLFF. V gene TRBV10-3 combines with J gene TRBJ1-4; no clear D gene. V dropped 3 bases and J dropped 5 bases, with 16 bases sitting between them. CDR1 and CDR2 from the germline V gene are ENHRY and SYGVKD. CDR3 length: 16 residues.

The rearrangement joins TRBV5-1 to TRBJ1-4, with TRBD1 matching 12 bases. Germline CDR1 reads SGHRS; CDR2 reads YFSETQ. V was pared by 0 bases and J by 7 bases, with 13 bases of the junction left unmatched. CDR3 length: 19 residues. Written as DNA, the CDR3 is TGCGCCAGCAGCTTGGCGCGGGACAGGGGGCTCGGCCGTATTGAAAAACTGTTTTTT. Protein sequence: CASSLARDRGLGRIEKLFF.

At least ten counts were recorded for this clonotype. The chain recombines TRBV20-1 with TRBJ2-7, with D unclear. The length of the CDR3 is 13 residues. The V gene's germline CDR1 is DFQATT and CDR2 SNEGSKA (reference sequence). The ends were cut back, 0 bases at V and 9 bases at J, with 15 bases in the middle. The CDR3 DNA reads TGCAGTGCTAGAGACATGACTTCGAGGAGGCAGTACTTC. This gives the protein CSARDMTSRRQYF.

This clonotype was observed at least ten times. This chain uses TRBV7-2 with TRBJ1-2; 8 bases are a match to TRBD1. Unmatched junction bases numbered 9, after V lost 1 base and J lost 5 bases. From germline, CDR1 is SGHTA and CDR2 FQGNSA. CDR3 size: 16 residues. CDR3 amino acids: CASSLDRTGKEYGYTF. CDR3 nucleotides: TGTGCCAGCAGCTTAGACCGGACAGGGAAAGAATATGGCTACACCTTC.

This clonotype was detected only a few times. The chain joins TRBV12-3 or TRBV12-4 to TRBJ2-2, with 8 bases lining up with TRBD2. V lost 4 bases to trimming and J lost 2 bases; unmatched junction nucleotides: 12. The CDR3 consists of 18 residues. As DNA, the CDR3 is TGTGCCAGCAGTTCGTCGGGACTAGTTTATCTAAACACCGGGGAGCTGTTTTTT. This gives the protein CASSSSGLVYLNTGELFF.

Concerning this clonotype itself: Given a much more abundant clone one base away, this may be a read error. Lacking the conserved final phenylalanine or tryptophan, this CDR3 likely reflects a read error. The chain links TRBV28 to TRBJ2-7; D may be TRBD1 or TRBD2 (5 bases each). The CDR3 extends over 19 amino acids. Germline assignment: CDR1 MDHEN and CDR2 SYDVKM. V was shortened by 6 bases and J by 2 bases, with 29 bases between the two germline ends. The CDR3 DNA is TGTGCCAGCAGCCCGGGCTTGGGACGGAGAACCGAAAGAACCTACGAGCAGTACCTC. The encoded protein is CASSPGLGRRTERTYEQYL.

The V gene is TRBV2, the J gene TRBJ2-1; the match to TRBD2 covers 11 bases. Trimming removed 5 bases from V and 5 bases from J; junction bases left unmatched: 5. Germline values: CDR1 SNHLY, CDR2 FYNNEI. This CDR3 spans 15 amino acids. The CDR3 sequence: CASSHSGRGHNEQFF. The CDR3 DNA is TGTGCCAGCAGTCATAGCGGGAGGGGGCACAATGAGCAGTTCTTC.

The sample holds many counts of this clonotype. J is TRBJ1-5 and V is TRBV27; D remains ambiguous. The CDR3 covers 14 residues. Per germline, CDR1 MNHEY and CDR2 SMNVEV (reference sequence). V gave up 3 bases and J gave up 0 bases, with 6 bases separating them. As DNA, the CDR3 is TGTGCCAGCAGTTTGCGGATTAGCAATCAGCCCCAGCATTTT. Protein: CASSLRISNQPQHF.

This clonotype has at least ten counts. The chain uses TRBV29-1 and TRBJ2-1; D possibly corresponds to TRBD2 (6 bases). CDR3 size: 12 residues. CDR1 is SQVTM and CDR2 is ANQGSEA in the germline V gene. V shed 6 bases and J shed 6 bases, with 12 bases lying between them. The CDR3 bases are TGCAGCGTGACTCTGGGGGGCAATGAGCAGTTCTTC. Amino acids: CSVTLGGNEQFF.

This clonotype was recorded many times. The gene calls are TRBV6-1 and TRBJ2-7; D gene ambiguous. Germline V lookup: CDR1 MNHNS, CDR2 SASEGT. The CDR3 has 15 amino acids. V was trimmed by 1 base and J by 6 bases, leaving 16 bases between them. CDR3 coding DNA: TGTGCCAGCAGTGAAGTTGACTCACCCCCTCCCGAGCAGTACTTC. Translated: CASSEVDSPPPEQYF.

This clonotype was picked up many times. V is TRBV5-1 and J is TRBJ1-2; no definite D call. The CDR3 length is 13 residues. Trimming cost V 1 base and J 4 bases, with 8 bases left between them. CDR1 is SGHRS, CDR2 YFSETQ, per germline. This chain's CDR3 is CASSLLGGYGYTF. In nucleotides, the CDR3 is TGCGCCAGCAGCTTGTTGGGTGGCTATGGCTACACCTTC.

Note on this clonotype: Given a much more abundant clone one base away, this may be a read error. The rearrangement uses TRBV7-9 and TRBJ2-1; perhaps TRBD2 as D (5 bases). TRBJ2-7 matches the DNA end more closely, so the J call is doubtful. The length of the CDR3 is 12 residues. Germline V CDR1 and CDR2: SEHNR, FQNEAQ (reference sequence). The CDR3 DNA reads as TGCGCCAGCAGCTTCGACTACAATGAGCAGTACTTC. Encoded protein: CASSFDYNEQYF.

The J gene is TRBJ2-6, the V gene TRBV7-2, with D unresolved. This CDR3 contains 15 residues. Trimming shortened V by 4 bases and J by 4 bases, and 11 bases separated the two germline ends. Per the germline V gene, CDR1 is SGHTA and CDR2 is FQGNSA. The CDR3 DNA reads TGTGCCAGCAGCTCGAATCCAGGCGGGGCCAACGTCCTGACTTTC. This gives the protein CASSSNPGGANVLTF.

This clonotype has a count of ten or more. The V call is TRBV20-1, the J call TRBJ2-7, with TRBD2 matching 10 bases. Per germline, CDR1 DFQATT and CDR2 SNEGSKA (reference sequence). CDR3 length equals 16 residues. J lost 4 bases, V lost 0 bases, and 9 bases had no gene match. CDR3 in DNA: TGCAGTGCTAGAGATCCAACTAGCGGGGAGCTATACGAGCAGTACTTC. Translating it yields CSARDPTSGELYEQYF.

This clonotype was seen a handful of times. The CDR3 DNA reads as TGCGCCAGCAGTGGGTTTAACACTGAAGCTTTCTTT. It is translated as CASSGFNTEAFF. The rearrangement joins TRBV4-1 to TRBJ1-1; D remains ambiguous. The V end lost 6 bases, the J end lost 2 bases, and 7 bases lay between the germline ends. Germline V gene data show CDR1 as MGHRA and CDR2 as YSYEKL. CDR3 length equals 12 residues.

This clonotype turned up a few times. This chain links TRBV11-2 with TRBJ2-1; D not certain. Deletions cut 1 base from V and 0 bases from J, with 19 bases between. Germline V gives CDR1 SGHAT, CDR2 FQNNGV. The CDR3 is 19 residues long. The CDR3 coding sequence is TGTGCCAGCAGCTTAGGGGCCCGTGTAAGGAATAGCTCCTACAATGAGCAGTTCTTC. Translated: CASSLGARVRNSSYNEQFF. Based on the CDR3 plus reference TRBV11-2 and TRBJ2-1, the full variable domain is EAGVAQSPRYKIIEKRQSVAFWCNPISGHATLYWYQQILGQGPKLLIQFQNNGVVDDSQLPKDRFSAERLKGVDSTLKIQPAKLEDSAVYLCASSLGARVRNSSYNEQFFGPGTRLTVL.

This clonotype appeared many times. J is TRBJ1-2 and V is TRBV28; 7 bases align to TRBD1. Germline loops: CDR1 MDHEN, CDR2 SYDVKM. V was pared by 10 bases and J by 7 bases, with 15 bases of the junction left unmatched. The CDR3 runs 14 residues. The CDR3 sequence: CATRKNRGLTGYTF. The CDR3 bases are TGTGCCACCAGAAAAAACAGGGGCTTAACTGGCTACACCTTC.

Points on this clonotype: A read error is possible here, since a much larger clone lies one base away. This chain joins TRBV12-3 or TRBV12-4 and TRBJ1-2, with D possibly TRBD1 on 5 matching bases. This CDR3 spans 14 amino acids. Trimming left V 4 bases short and J 6 bases short, with 15 bases between. CDR3 coding DNA: TGTGCCAGCAGTTCGAGGGCGGGGCAGCATGGCTACACCTTC. Translated: CASSSRAGQHGYTF.

This clonotype was picked up a small number of times. The rearrangement joins TRBV20-1 to TRBJ2-3; D may be TRBD2 (7 bases). In germline, CDR1 is DFQATT, CDR2 SNEGSKA (reference sequence). CDR3 length equals 13 residues. V was cut by 5 bases and J by 10 bases, with 19 bases left in between. The CDR3 reads CSAPSTQGRAQYF. CDR3 coding DNA: TGCAGTGCTCCTTCGACCCAGGGGAGGGCGCAGTATTTT.

This clonotype came up a few times. A much more abundant neighbour one base away suggests this may be a read error. The chain links TRBV12-3 or TRBV12-4 to TRBJ2-1, with TRBD2 identical over 12 bases. The CDR3 has 17 amino acids. The DNA for the CDR3 is TGTGCCAGCAGTTTATTGACTAGCGGGAGATCCTACAAAGAGCAGTTCTTC. Amino acid sequence: CASSLLTSGRSYKEQFF.

This rearrangement joins TRBV6-1 to TRBJ2-2; D may be TRBD2 (6 bases). The V gene's germline CDR1 is MNHNS and CDR2 SASEGT. The CDR3 is 15 residues long. V was cut by 6 bases and J by 1 base, with 12 bases left in between. The CDR3 sequence is CASREGPENTGELFF. Here the CDR3 DNA reads TGTGCCAGCAGGGAGGGTCCAGAGAACACCGGGGAGCTGTTTTTT.

This clonotype was counted only a few times. The V and J genes are TRBV6-4 and TRBJ2-1; 7 nucleotides match TRBD2. Germline CDR1 and CDR2: MRHNA and SNTAGT. CDR3 length: 15 amino acids. V shed 8 bases and J 0 bases; nucleotides not matched to a gene: 7. DNA for the CDR3: TGTGCCAGCGGGAGGGAGGGAAGCTCCTACAATGAGCAGTTCTTC. This gives the protein CASGREGSSYNEQFF.

This clonotype was recorded at least ten times. The chain links TRBV3-1 to TRBJ1-2, with TRBD1 matching over 8 bases. The CDR3 is 15 amino acids. CDR1 and CDR2 (germline): LGHDT, YNNKEL (reference sequence). V lost 4 bases to trimming and J lost 2 bases; unmatched junction nucleotides: 6. CDR3 sequence reads: CASSRRDRSNYGYTF. In DNA form, the CDR3 reads TGTGCCAGCAGCCGCCGGGACAGGTCGAACTATGGCTACACCTTC.

This clonotype was recorded at least ten times. The V and J genes are TRBV7-9 and TRBJ2-1, with 7 positions matching TRBD2. The junction had 1 base not matched to a gene; V was cut back by 0 bases and J by 2 bases. Looked up from germline, CDR1 is SEHNR and CDR2 is FQNEAQ (reference sequence). The CDR3 is 15 amino acids. The CDR3 reads CASSLAGTTYNEQFF. The CDR3 coding sequence is TGTGCCAGCAGCTTAGCAGGGACTACCTACAATGAGCAGTTCTTC.

The chain has TRBV19 and TRBJ2-3; 9 nucleotides align to TRBD1. CDR1 LNHDA and CDR2 SQIVND come from the germline V gene (reference sequence). J lost 6 bases, V lost 8 bases, and 6 bases had no gene match. The CDR3 totals 13 residues. The CDR3 sequence: CASSDRGVDTQYF. CDR3 in DNA: TGTGCCAGTTCGGACAGGGGAGTCGATACGCAGTATTTT.

There are many counts of this clonotype. V usage is TRBV12-3 or TRBV12-4 and J usage is TRBJ1-3; D gene ambiguous. Trimming took off 6 bases at V and 2 bases at J, with 11 bases between the two ends. The CDR3 runs 14 residues. This CDR3 reads CASSPLPPGNTIYF. The CDR3 region has the DNA TGTGCCAGCAGCCCCCTACCTCCTGGAAACACCATATATTTT.